These 26 T cell receptor beta chains were all obtained from the same sample, sequenced in a study of T cell responses to AZD1222 COVID-19 vaccine. Libraries were prepared by immunoSEQ multiplex PCR; TCRdb keeps only in-frame clonotypes and omits some of them. Of around 150,000 clones listed, roughly 92% were seen once; the top ten hold roughly 1.2%. Sequenced here: peripheral blood, sampled 28 days after the second AZD1222 dose. The receptor source for this set is an adult who received the AZD1222 COVID-19 vaccine.

This chain joins TRBV5-1 and TRBJ2-1; D uncertain. This CDR3 region has 13 residues. From germline, CDR1 is SGHRS and CDR2 YFSETQ. V was cut by 0 bases and J by 5 bases, with 6 bases left in between. Here the CDR3 DNA reads TGCGCCAGCAGCTTGGTGGAAAACAATGAGCAGTTCTTC. This encodes CASSLVENNEQFF.

The chain has TRBV5-1 and TRBJ1-3; D not resolved. This CDR3 has 15 residues. Deletions cut 0 bases from V and 0 bases from J, with 7 bases between. Germline CDR1 and CDR2: SGHRS and YFSETQ. Here the CDR3 DNA reads TGCGCCAGCAGCTTGGTTGTAGTCTCTGGAAACACCATATATTTT. Encoded protein: CASSLVVVSGNTIYF.

The chain carries TRBV11-2 and TRBJ1-2; D gene unclear. The CDR3 consists of 15 residues. The ends were cut back, 3 bases at V and 8 bases at J, with 19 bases in the middle. CDR1 is SGHAT and CDR2 is FQNNGV in the germline V gene. CDR3 amino acids: CASSLDPARWRGYTF. The CDR3 region has the DNA TGTGCCAGCAGCTTGGACCCGGCAAGGTGGAGGGGCTACACCTTC.

This clone was seen just once. The rearrangement joins TRBV5-5 to TRBJ1-1; a weak D match, TRBD1 (5 bases). The V gene lost 4 bases and the J gene lost 4 bases, with 14 bases spanning the gap. Germline V gene data show CDR1 as SGHKS and CDR2 as YYEKEE (reference sequence). The CDR3 has 14 residues. DNA of the CDR3: TGTGCCAGCAGCCAAGGGGTCCCAGGCACTGAAGCTTTCTTT. This translates into CASSQGVPGTEAFF.

The rearrangement uses TRBV5-8 and TRBJ2-5; D may be TRBD1 or TRBD2 (7 bases each). The germline V and J ends were trimmed by 0 bases and 4 bases, with 13 bases remaining between them. The CDR3 spans 15 residues. CDR1 SGHTS and CDR2 YDEGEE come from the germline V gene. This chain's CDR3 is CASSLGQGGRETQYF. CDR3 nucleotides: TGTGCCAGCAGCTTGGGACAGGGCGGGAGAGAGACCCAGTACTTC.

This sequence joins TRBV5-1 and TRBJ2-5, with D possibly being TRBD1 (6 bases). The CDR3 consists of 17 residues. Germline CDR1 is SGHRS and CDR2 is YFSETQ. The V end lost 1 base, the J end lost 2 bases, and 18 bases lay between the germline ends. CDR3 coding DNA: TGCGCCAGCAGCTTGTTCGCGCTAGGGGGTAATCAAGAGACCCAGTACTTC. This encodes CASSLFALGGNQETQYF.

V usage is TRBV7-9 and J usage is TRBJ1-2, with a possible D match to TRBD1 (5 bases). Germline values: CDR1 SEHNR, CDR2 FQNEAQ (reference sequence). The CDR3 contains 15 residues. Trimming stripped 5 bases from V and 2 bases from J, with 15 bases between. CDR3 protein: CASSGQGTVNYGYTF. CDR3 bases: TGTGCCAGCAGCGGACAAGGGACCGTCAACTATGGCTACACCTTC.

This clone was observed a single time. The chain has TRBV18 and TRBJ2-7; tentative D call: TRBD1 (6 bases). The CDR3 has 14 amino acids. Germline V lookup: CDR1 KGHSH, CDR2 LQKENI. V lost 3 bases, J lost 3 bases, and 12 bases lay in between. CDR3 region: CASSPSLDSYEQYF. In nucleotides, the CDR3 is TGTGCCAGCTCACCCTCCCTGGACAGCTACGAGCAGTACTTC.

V gene TRBV18 combines with J gene TRBJ1-1; possibly TRBD1 for D (5 bases). Germline V gene data show CDR1 as KGHSH and CDR2 as LQKENI. The CDR3 sequence is 15 residues long. Trimming took off 4 bases at V and 3 bases at J, with 15 bases between the two ends. CDR3 nucleotides: TGTGCCAGCTCACTCCAGGGTTTTGCAGACACTGAAGCTTTCTTT. It translates to CASSLQGFADTEAFF.

The chain has TRBV2 and TRBJ2-7; D uncertain. Trimming removed 7 bases from V and 5 bases from J, with 9 bases in between. CDR1 and CDR2 (germline): SNHLY, FYNNEI. This CDR3 contains 11 residues. The CDR3 DNA reads as TGTGCCAGCATTGGTCCGGACGAGCAGTACTTC. It translates to CASIGPDEQYF.

V gene TRBV7-2 combines with J gene TRBJ1-4, with 7 nucleotides matching TRBD1. Germline lookup yields CDR1 SGHTA and CDR2 FQGNSA. V shed 3 bases and J 0 bases; nucleotides not matched to a gene: 7. This CDR3 spans 17 amino acids. The CDR3: CASSFPGDSSTNEKLFF. The CDR3 DNA reads as TGTGCCAGCAGCTTCCCCGGGGACAGTTCAACTAATGAAAAACTGTTTTTT.

Written as DNA, the CDR3 is TGTGCCAGTAGTCCGACAGGGGACTATGGCTACACCTTC. This codes for CASSPTGDYGYTF. This chain uses TRBV19 with TRBJ1-2; 8 bases are shared with TRBD1. The CDR3 has 13 residues. Trimming at V came to 5 bases and at J to 3 bases, leaving 2 bases not matched to a gene. Per the germline V gene, CDR1 is LNHDA and CDR2 is SQIVND (reference sequence).

This chain links TRBV28 with TRBJ2-3, with 7 bases fitting TRBD2. Trimming took 3 bases from V and 4 from J; bases not matched to a gene: 10. Germline values: CDR1 MDHEN, CDR2 SYDVKM. This CDR3 has 16 amino acids. Here the CDR3 reads CASSFMSGMDSDTQYF. CDR3 in DNA: TGTGCCAGCAGTTTTATGAGCGGGATGGACTCAGATACGCAGTATTTT.

V is TRBV21-1 and J is TRBJ1-3. TRBV21-1 constitutes a pseudogene. This CDR3 contains 15 residues. The CDR3 here is CASTQLPASGNTIYF. The CDR3, as DNA: TGTGCCAGCACCCAGCTCCCGGCCTCTGGAAACACCATATATTTT.

The chain uses TRBV15 and TRBJ2-5, with D perhaps matching TRBD1 (5 bases). Trimming cost V 1 base and J 1 base, with 7 bases left between them. The CDR3 contains 14 residues. Germline loops: CDR1 LNHNV, CDR2 YYDKDF (reference sequence). DNA for the CDR3: TGTGCCACCAGCAGAGCGCAGGGCCAAGAGACCCAGTACTTC. This encodes CATSRAQGQETQYF.

This clone was picked up one time. The chain couples TRBV28 to TRBJ1-6; possibly TRBD1 for D (5 bases). Germline V gene sequence: CDR1 MDHEN, CDR2 SYDVKM. This CDR3 has 15 amino acids. V shed 6 bases and J shed 8 bases, with 17 bases lying between them. CDR3 loop: CASRGDRAVYSPLHF. CDR3 in DNA: TGTGCCAGCAGGGGGGACCGTGCAGTTTATTCACCCCTCCACTTT.

The V gene is TRBV27, the J gene TRBJ2-7; 9 bases are shared with TRBD1. V lost 3 bases and J lost 5; bases outside the gene matches: 8. Germline V gene data show CDR1 as MNHEY and CDR2 as SMNVEV (reference sequence). This CDR3 is built from 15 residues. Written as DNA, the CDR3 is TGTGCCAGCAGTTTGTTGGGACAGGGATCGAACGAGCAGTACTTC. Translation gives CASSLLGQGSNEQYF.

V gene TRBV7-8 combines with J gene TRBJ2-3; D gene unclear. V gave up 1 base and J gave up 0 bases, with 17 bases separating them. CDR1 is SGHVS and CDR2 is FQNEAQ in the germline V gene. The CDR3 extends over 18 amino acids. Here the CDR3 reads CASSLGMQDGFSTDTQYF. The CDR3 DNA reads as TGTGCCAGCAGCTTAGGGATGCAGGATGGGTTCAGCACAGATACGCAGTATTTT.

J is TRBJ1-3 and V is TRBV7-9; no clear D gene. Deletions cut 3 bases from V and 0 bases from J, with 9 bases between. Per the germline V gene, CDR1 is SEHNR and CDR2 is FQNEAQ (reference sequence). This CDR3 spans 15 amino acids. The CDR3, as DNA: TGTGCCAGCAGCTTTCGCCGGAGCTCTGGAAACACCATATATTTT. Protein sequence: CASSFRRSSGNTIYF.

V gene TRBV19 combines with J gene TRBJ1-2; D unresolved. V lost 3 bases to trimming and J lost 3 bases, with 2 bases between them. The CDR3 contains 11 residues. CDR1 and CDR2 from the germline V gene are LNHDA and SQIVND (reference sequence). In nucleotides, the CDR3 is TGTGCCAGTAGTATCTACTATGGCTACACCTTC. Amino acids: CASSIYYGYTF.

The rearrangement uses TRBV19 and TRBJ1-1; 8 positions match TRBD1. The ends lost 9 bases at V and 1 base at J; junction bases unmatched: 7. Germline V gene lookup returns CDR1 LNHDA and CDR2 SQIVND (reference sequence). This CDR3 region has 14 residues. CDR3 sequence reads: CASGQGPGNTEAFF. The CDR3 DNA reads TGTGCCAGCGGACAGGGACCCGGGAACACTGAAGCTTTCTTT. The full variable domain, its missing parts supplied by reference TRBV19 and TRBJ1-1, is DGGITQSPKYLFRKEGQNVTLSCEQNLNHDAMYWYRQDPGQGLRLIYYSQIVNDFQKGDIAEGYSVSREKKESFPLTVTSAQKNPTAFYLCASGQGPGNTEAFFGQGTRLTVV.

V gene TRBV12-3 or TRBV12-4 combines with J gene TRBJ2-5; a weak D match, TRBD2 (6 bases). The CDR3 totals 12 residues. Deletions cut 6 bases from V and 4 bases from J, with 9 bases between. CDR3 in amino acids: CASREGGETQYF. CDR3 nucleotides: TGTGCCAGCAGGGAGGGTGGAGAGACCCAGTACTTC.

The chain links TRBV29-1 to TRBJ1-1; D is ambiguous. This CDR3 region has 11 residues. The germline V gene has CDR1 SQVTM and CDR2 ANQGSEA. The V and J ends lost 4 bases and 6 bases respectively, with 9 bases between them. CDR3 DNA sequence: TGCAGCGTTGTGGAGGGCTCTGAAGCTTTCTTT. It translates to CSVVEGSEAFF. The entire variable domain, with the rest obtained from reference TRBV29-1 and TRBJ1-1, is as follows: SAVISQKPSRDICQRGTSLTIQCQVDSQVTMMFWYRQQPGQSLTLIATANQGSEATYESGFVIDKFPISRPNLTFSTLTVSNMSPEDSSIYLCSVVEGSEAFFGQGTRLTVV.

The V and J genes are TRBV19 and TRBJ1-1; 8 bases map to TRBD1. The CDR3 length is 15 residues. Trimming removed 6 bases from V and 7 bases from J; junction bases left unmatched: 13. Per the germline V gene, CDR1 is LNHDA and CDR2 is SQIVND (reference sequence). The CDR3 DNA sequence: TGTGCCAGTAGCCCCCCTCCGGGACAGGCGATTGAAGCTTTCTTT. Its translation is CASSPPPGQAIEAFF.

The genes are TRBV24-1 and TRBJ2-6; 12 positions agree with TRBD1. The CDR3 extends over 18 amino acids. Germline V gene data show CDR1 as KGHDR and CDR2 as SFDVKD. Trimming removed 3 bases from V and 2 bases from J; junction bases left unmatched: 4. The CDR3 loop reads CATSDAGQGAAGANVLTF. CDR3 coding DNA: TGTGCCACCAGTGATGCGGGACAGGGGGCTGCTGGGGCCAACGTCCTGACTTTC.

This chain connects TRBV27 to TRBJ2-7; either TRBD1 or TRBD2 may fit D (5 bases each). V lost 1 base and J 0 bases, leaving 10 bases between the germline ends. Germline V CDR1 and CDR2: MNHEY, SMNVEV (reference sequence). This CDR3 is 15 amino acids long. The CDR3 DNA follows: TGTGCCAGCAGTTTATTGGGGGAGAGCTCCTACGAGCAGTACTTC. It encodes CASSLLGESSYEQYF.